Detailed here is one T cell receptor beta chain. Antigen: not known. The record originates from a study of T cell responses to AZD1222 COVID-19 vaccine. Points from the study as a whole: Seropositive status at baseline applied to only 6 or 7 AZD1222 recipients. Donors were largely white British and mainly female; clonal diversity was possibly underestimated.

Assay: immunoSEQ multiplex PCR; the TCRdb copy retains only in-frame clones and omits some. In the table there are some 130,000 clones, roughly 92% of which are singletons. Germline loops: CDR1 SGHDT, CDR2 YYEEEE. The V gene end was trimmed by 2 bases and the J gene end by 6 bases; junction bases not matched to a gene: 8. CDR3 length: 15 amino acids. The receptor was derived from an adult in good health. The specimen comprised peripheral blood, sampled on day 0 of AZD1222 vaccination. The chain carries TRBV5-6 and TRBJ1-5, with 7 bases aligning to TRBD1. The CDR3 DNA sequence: TGTGCCAGCAGCTTTTGGACAGGCTTGGGTCAGCCCCAGCATTTT. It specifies CASSFWTGLGQPQHF.